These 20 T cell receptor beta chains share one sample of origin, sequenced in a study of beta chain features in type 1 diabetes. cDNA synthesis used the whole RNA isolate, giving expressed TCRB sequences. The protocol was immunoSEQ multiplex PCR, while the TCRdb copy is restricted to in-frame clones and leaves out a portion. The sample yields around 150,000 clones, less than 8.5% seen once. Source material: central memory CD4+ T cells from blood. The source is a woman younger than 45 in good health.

CDR3: CASSPSSSTYEQYF. CDR3 DNA: TGTGCCAGCTCACCGTCTAGCTCGACCTACGAGCAGTACTTC. The rearrangement uses TRBV18 and TRBJ2-7, with a possible D match to TRBD2 (5 bases). The ends were cut back, 3 bases at V and 2 bases at J, with 11 bases in the middle. Germline CDR1 is KGHSH and CDR2 is LQKENI. This CDR3 region has 14 residues.

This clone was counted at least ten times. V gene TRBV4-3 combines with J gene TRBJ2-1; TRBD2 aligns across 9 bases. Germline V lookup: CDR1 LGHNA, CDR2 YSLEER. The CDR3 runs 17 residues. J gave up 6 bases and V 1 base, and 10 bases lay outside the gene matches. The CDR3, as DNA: TGCGCCAGCAGCCAAGGGGGTCCGCGGGAGGGCCCCAATGAGCAGTTCTTC. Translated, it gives CASSQGGPREGPNEQFF.

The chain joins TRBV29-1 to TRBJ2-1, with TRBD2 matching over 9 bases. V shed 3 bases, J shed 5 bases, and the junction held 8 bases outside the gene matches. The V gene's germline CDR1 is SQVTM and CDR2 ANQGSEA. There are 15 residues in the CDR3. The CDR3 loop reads CSVESGSGSDNEQFF. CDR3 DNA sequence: TGCAGCGTTGAGTCTGGTAGCGGGAGTGACAATGAGCAGTTCTTC.

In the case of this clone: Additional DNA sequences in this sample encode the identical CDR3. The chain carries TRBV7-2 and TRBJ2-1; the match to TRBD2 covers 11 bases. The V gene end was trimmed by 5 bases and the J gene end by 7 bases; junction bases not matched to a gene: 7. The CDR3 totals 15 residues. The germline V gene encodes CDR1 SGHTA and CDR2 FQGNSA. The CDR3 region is CASSLGLAGVNEQFF. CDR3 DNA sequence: TGTGCCAGCAGCCTCGGACTAGCGGGTGTAAATGAGCAGTTCTTC.

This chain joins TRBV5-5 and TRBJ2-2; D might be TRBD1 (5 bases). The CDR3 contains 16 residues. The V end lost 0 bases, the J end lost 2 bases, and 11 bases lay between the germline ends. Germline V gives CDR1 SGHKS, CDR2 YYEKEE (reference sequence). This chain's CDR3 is CASSLAYRPNTGELFF. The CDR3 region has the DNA TGTGCCAGCAGCTTGGCTTACAGGCCCAACACCGGGGAGCTGTTTTTT.

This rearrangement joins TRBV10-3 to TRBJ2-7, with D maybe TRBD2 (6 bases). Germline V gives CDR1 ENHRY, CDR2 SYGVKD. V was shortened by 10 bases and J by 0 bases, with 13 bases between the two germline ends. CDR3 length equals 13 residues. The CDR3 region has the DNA TGTGCCACCTTAAGGACTAACTCCTACGAGCAGTACTTC. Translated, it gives CATLRTNSYEQYF.

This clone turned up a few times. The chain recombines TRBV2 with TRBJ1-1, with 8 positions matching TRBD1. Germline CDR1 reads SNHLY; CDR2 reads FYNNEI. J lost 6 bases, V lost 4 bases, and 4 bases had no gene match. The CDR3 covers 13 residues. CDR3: CASSAETGAEAFF. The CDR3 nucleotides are TGTGCCAGCAGTGCGGAGACAGGGGCTGAAGCTTTCTTT.

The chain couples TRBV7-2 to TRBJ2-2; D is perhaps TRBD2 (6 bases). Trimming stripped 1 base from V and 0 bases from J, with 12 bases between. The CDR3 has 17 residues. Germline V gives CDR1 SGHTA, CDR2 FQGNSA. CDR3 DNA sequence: TGTGCCAGCAGCTTAGGTCGGGCGGGGTCGAACACCGGGGAGCTGTTTTTT. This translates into CASSLGRAGSNTGELFF. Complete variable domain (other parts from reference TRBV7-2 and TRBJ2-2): GAGVSQSPSNKVTEKGKDVELRCDPISGHTALYWYRQSLGQGLEFLIYFQGNSAPDKSGLPSDRFSAERTGGSVSTLTIQRTQQEDSAVYLCASSLGRAGSNTGELFFGEGSRLTVL.

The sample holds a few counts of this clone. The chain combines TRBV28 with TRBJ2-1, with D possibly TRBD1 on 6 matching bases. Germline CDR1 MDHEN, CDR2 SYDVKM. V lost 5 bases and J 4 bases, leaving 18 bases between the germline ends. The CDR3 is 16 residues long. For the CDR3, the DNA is TGTGCCAGCAGTCCCCTCCACAGGGCTGGGTACAATGAGCAGTTCTTC. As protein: CASSPLHRAGYNEQFF. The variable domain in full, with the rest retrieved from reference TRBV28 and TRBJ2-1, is DVKVTQSSRYLVKRTGEKVFLECVQDMDHENMFWYRQDPGLGLRLIYFSYDVKMKEKGDIPEGYSVSREKKERFSLILESASTNQTSMYLCASSPLHRAGYNEQFFGPGTRLTVL.

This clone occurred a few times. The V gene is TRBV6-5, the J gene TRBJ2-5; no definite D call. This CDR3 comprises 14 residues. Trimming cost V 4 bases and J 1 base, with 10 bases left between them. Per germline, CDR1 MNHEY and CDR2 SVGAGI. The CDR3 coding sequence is TGTGCCAGCAGTTCTCAAGCGCCCCAAGAGACCCAGTACTTC. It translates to CASSSQAPQETQYF.

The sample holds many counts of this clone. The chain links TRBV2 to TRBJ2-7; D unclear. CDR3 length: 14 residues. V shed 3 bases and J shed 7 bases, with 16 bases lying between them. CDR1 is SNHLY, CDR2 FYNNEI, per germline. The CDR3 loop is CASSESHLSGEQYF. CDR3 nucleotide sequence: TGTGCCAGCAGTGAGTCCCACTTGTCGGGTGAGCAGTACTTC.

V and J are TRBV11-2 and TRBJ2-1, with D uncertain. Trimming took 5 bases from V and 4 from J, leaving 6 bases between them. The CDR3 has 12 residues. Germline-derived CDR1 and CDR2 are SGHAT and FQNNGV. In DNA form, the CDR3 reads TGTGCCAGCAGCCTACGATACAATGAGCAGTTCTTC. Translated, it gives CASSLRYNEQFF.

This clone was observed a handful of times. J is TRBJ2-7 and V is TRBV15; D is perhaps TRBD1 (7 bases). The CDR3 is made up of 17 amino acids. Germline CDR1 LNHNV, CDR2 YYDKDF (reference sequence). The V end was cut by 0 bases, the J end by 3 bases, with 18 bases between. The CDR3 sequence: CATSRDEGGTDNYEQYF. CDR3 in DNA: TGTGCCACCAGCAGAGATGAAGGCGGGACAGATAACTACGAGCAGTACTTC.

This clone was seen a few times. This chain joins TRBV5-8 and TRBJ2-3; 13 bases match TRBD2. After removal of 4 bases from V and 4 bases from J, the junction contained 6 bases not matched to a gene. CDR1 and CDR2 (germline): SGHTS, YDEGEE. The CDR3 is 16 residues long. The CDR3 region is CASSAGTSGEADTQYF. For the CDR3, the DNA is TGTGCCAGCAGCGCGGGGACTAGCGGGGAAGCAGATACGCAGTATTTT.

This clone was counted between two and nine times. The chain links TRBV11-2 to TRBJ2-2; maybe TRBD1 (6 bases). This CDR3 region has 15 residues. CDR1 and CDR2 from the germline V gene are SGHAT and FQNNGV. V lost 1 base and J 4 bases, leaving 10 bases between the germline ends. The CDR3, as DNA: TGTGCCAGCAGCTTAGCCACAGGGATCACCGGGGAGCTGTTTTTT. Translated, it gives CASSLATGITGELFF.

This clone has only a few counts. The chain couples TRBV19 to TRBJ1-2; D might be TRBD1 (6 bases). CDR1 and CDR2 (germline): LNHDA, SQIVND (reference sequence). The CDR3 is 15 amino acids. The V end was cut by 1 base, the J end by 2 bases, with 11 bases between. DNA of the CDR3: TGTGCCAGTAGTATAGGGACAGTGGCGAACTATGGCTACACCTTC. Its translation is CASSIGTVANYGYTF.

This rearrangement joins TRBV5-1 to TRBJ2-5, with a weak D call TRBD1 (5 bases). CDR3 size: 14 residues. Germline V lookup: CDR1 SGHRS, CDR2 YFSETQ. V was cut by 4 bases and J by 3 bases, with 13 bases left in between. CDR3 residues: CASSPGQGEETQYF. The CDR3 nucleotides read TGCGCCAGCAGCCCAGGACAAGGAGAAGAGACCCAGTACTTC.

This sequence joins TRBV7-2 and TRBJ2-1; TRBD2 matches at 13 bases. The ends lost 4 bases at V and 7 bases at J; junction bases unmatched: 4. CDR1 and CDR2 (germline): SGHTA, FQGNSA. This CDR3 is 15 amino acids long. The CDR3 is CASSWGLAGSNEQFF. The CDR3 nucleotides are TGTGCCAGCAGCTGGGGACTAGCGGGAAGTAATGAGCAGTTCTTC.

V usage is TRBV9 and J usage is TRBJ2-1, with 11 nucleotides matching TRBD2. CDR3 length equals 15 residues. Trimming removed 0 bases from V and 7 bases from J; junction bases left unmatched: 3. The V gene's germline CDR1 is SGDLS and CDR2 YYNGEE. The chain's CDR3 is CASSVDPSGRNEQFF. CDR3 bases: TGTGCCAGCAGCGTAGATCCTAGCGGGAGGAATGAGCAGTTCTTC. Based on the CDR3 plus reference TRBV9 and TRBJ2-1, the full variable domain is DSGVTQTPKHLITATGQRVTLRCSPRSGDLSVYWYQQSLDQGLQFLIQYYNGEERAKGNILERFSAQQFPDLHSELNLSSLELGDSALYFCASSVDPSGRNEQFFGPGTRLTVL.

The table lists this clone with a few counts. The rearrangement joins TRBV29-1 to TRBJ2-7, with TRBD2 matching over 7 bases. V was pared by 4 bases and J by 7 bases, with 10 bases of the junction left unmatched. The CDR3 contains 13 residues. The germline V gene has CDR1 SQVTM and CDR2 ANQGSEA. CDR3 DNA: TGCAGCGTTGGTGACTACGGAGCGGGAGAGCAGTACTTC. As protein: CSVGDYGAGEQYF.